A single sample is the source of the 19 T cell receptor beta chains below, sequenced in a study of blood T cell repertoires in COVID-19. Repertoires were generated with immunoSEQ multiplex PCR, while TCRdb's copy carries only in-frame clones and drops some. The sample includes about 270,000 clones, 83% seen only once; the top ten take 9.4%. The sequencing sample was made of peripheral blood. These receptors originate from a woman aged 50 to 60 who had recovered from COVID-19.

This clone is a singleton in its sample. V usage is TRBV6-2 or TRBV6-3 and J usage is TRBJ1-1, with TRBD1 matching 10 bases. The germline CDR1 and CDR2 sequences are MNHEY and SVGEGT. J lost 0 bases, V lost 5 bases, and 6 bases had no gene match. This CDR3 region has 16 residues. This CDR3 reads CASSDGQGVLNTEAFF. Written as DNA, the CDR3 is TGTGCCAGCAGTGACGGACAGGGGGTATTGAACACTGAAGCTTTCTTT.

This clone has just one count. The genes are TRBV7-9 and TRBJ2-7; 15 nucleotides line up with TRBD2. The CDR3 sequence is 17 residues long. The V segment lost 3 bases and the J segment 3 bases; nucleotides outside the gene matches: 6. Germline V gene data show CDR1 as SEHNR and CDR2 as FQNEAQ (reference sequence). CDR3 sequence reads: CASSFGLAGGGYYEQYF. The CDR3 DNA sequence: TGTGCCAGCAGCTTTGGACTAGCGGGAGGGGGCTACTACGAGCAGTACTTC.

CDR3 bases: TGTGCCAGCAGCCGAGGACTAGCGGGGGGGCAGTACTACAATGAGCAGTTCTTC. Encoded protein: CASSRGLAGGQYYNEQFF. The chain has TRBV9 and TRBJ2-1, with 15 bases that match TRBD2. Germline V gives CDR1 SGDLS, CDR2 YYNGEE. V lost 4 bases and J lost 3; bases outside the gene matches: 8. This CDR3 is built from 18 residues.

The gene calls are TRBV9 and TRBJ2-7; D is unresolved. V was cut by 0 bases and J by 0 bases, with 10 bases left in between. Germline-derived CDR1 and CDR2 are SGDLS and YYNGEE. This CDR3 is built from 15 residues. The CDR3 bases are TGTGCCAGCAGCGTAGGAAGCATCCGCTCCTACGAGCAGTACTTC. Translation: CASSVGSIRSYEQYF.

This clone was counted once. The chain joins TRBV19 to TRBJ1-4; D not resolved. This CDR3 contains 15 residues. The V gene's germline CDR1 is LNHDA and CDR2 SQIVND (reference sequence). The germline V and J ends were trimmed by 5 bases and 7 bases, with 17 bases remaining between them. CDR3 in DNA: TGTGCCAGTAGTGTGCGAAGTGAGTTGCGTGAAAAACTGTTTTTT. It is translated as CASSVRSELREKLFF.

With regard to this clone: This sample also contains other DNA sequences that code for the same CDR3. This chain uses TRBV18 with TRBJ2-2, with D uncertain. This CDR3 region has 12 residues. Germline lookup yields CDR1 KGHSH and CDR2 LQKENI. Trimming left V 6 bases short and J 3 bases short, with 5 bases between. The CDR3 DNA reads TGTGCCAGCTCGCTAGACACCGGGGAGCTGTTTTTT. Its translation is CASSLDTGELFF.

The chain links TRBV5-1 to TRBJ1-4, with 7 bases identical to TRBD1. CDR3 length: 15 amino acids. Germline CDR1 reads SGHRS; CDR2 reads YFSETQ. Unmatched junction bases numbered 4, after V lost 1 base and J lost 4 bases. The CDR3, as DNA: TGCGCCAGCAGCTTGACAGGGGTCAATAATGAAAAACTGTTTTTT. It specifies CASSLTGVNNEKLFF.

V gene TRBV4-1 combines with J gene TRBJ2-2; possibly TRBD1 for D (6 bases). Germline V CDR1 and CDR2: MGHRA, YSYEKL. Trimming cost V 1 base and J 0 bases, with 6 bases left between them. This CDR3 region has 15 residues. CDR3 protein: CASSQGTANTGELFF. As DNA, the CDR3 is TGCGCCAGCAGCCAAGGGACAGCGAACACCGGGGAGCTGTTTTTT.

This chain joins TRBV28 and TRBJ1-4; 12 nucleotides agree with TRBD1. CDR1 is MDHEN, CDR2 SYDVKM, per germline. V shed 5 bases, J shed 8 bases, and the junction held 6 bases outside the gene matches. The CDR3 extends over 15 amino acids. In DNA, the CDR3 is TGTGCCAGCAGTAGTGGGACAGGGGGCTCAGAAAAACTGTTTTTT. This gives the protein CASSSGTGGSEKLFF.

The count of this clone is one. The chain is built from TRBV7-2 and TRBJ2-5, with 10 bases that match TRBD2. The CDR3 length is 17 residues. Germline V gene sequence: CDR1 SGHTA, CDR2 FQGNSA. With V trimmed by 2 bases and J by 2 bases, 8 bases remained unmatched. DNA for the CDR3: TGTGCCAGCAGCTTATGGGCTAGCGGGGGAGTACAAGAGACCCAGTACTTC. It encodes CASSLWASGGVQETQYF.

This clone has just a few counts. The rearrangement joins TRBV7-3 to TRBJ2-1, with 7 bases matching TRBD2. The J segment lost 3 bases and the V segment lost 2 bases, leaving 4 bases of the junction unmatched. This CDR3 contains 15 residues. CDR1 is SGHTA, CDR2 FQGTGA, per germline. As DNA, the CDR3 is TGTGCCAGCAGCTTACAAGCGGGGCGCTACAATGAGCAGTTCTTC. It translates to CASSLQAGRYNEQFF. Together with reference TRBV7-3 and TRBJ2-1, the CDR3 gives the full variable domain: GAGVSQTPSNKVTEKGKYVELRCDPISGHTALYWYRQSLGQGPEFLIYFQGTGAADDSGLPNDRFFAVRPEGSVSTLKIQRTERGDSAVYLCASSLQAGRYNEQFFGPGTRLTVL.

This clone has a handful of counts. This chain's CDR3 is CASSVDTDNYGYTF. The CDR3 DNA sequence: TGTGCCAGCAGCGTAGACACAGATAACTATGGCTACACCTTC. V usage is TRBV9 and J usage is TRBJ1-2; D ambiguous. Germline values: CDR1 SGDLS, CDR2 YYNGEE. CDR3 size: 14 residues. Trimming pared 0 bases from V and 1 base from J, leaving 7 bases between. The entire variable domain, with the rest obtained from reference TRBV9 and TRBJ1-2, is as follows: DSGVTQTPKHLITATGQRVTLRCSPRSGDLSVYWYQQSLDQGLQFLIQYYNGEERAKGNILERFSAQQFPDLHSELNLSSLELGDSALYFCASSVDTDNYGYTFGSGTRLTVV.

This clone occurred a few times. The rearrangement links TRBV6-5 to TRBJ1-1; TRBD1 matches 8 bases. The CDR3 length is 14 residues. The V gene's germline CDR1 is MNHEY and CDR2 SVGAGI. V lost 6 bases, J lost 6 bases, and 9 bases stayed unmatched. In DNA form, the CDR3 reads TGTGCCAGCAGGTGGGACAGGTCGATACCTGAAGCTTTCTTT. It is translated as CASRWDRSIPEAFF.

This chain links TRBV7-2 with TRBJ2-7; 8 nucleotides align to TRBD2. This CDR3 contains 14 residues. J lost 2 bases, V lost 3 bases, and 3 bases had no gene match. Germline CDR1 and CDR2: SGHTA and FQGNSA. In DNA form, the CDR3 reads TGTGCCAGCAGCTTTTATAGCGGGACCTACGAGCAGTACTTC. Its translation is CASSFYSGTYEQYF.

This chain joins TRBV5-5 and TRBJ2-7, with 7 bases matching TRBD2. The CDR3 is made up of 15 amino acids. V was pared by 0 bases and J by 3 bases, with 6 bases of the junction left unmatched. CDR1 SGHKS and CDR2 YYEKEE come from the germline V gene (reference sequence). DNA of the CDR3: TGTGCCAGCAGCTTGGCCGGACTAGGGGACTACGAGCAGTACTTC. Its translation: CASSLAGLGDYEQYF.

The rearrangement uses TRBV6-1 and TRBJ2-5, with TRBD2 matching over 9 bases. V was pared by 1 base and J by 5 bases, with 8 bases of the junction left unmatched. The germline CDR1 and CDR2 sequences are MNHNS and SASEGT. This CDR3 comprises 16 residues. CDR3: CASSEEVSSGIETQYF. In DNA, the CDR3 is TGTGCCAGCAGTGAAGAAGTGTCTAGCGGGATTGAGACCCAGTACTTC.

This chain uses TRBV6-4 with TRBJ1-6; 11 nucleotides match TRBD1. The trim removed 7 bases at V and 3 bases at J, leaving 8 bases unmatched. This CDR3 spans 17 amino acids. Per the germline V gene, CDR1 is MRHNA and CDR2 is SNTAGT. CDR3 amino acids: CASKDRGRLYYNSPLHF. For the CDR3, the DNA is TGTGCCAGCAAGGACAGGGGGCGTCTGTACTATAATTCACCCCTCCACTTT.

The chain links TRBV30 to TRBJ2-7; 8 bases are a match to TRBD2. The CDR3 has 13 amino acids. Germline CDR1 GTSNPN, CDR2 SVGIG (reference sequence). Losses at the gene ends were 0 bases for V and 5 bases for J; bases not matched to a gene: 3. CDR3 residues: CAWSVGLAHEQYF. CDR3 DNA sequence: TGTGCCTGGAGTGTAGGACTAGCCCACGAGCAGTACTTC.

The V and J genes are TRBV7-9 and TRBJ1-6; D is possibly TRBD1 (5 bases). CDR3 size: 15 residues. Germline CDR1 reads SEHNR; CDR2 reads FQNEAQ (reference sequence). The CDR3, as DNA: TGTGCTGCCAGCAGCTTAGGGGCGGGGTTGTCACCCCTCCACTTT. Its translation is CAASSLGAGLSPLHF.